A single TCR beta chain is shown here with its context. Its antigen is unknown. The sample holds no much larger clone one base away, and base qualities are not on file. The entry originates in a study of blood T cells in healthy people across ages (dated by TCRdb to the mid-2010s). As for the study more broadly: In model experiments, template switching captured roughly one uniquely barcoded TCR beta cDNA molecule for every two T cells. Age-related changes in TCR beta repertoire diversity were measured in the study by deep sequencing normalized with unique cDNA molecular identifiers. Donors were grouped into four age groups: young (average approximately 16 years), middle-aged (39), aged (about 59) and long-lived (approximately 82). Donors of different ages were randomly distributed across sequencing lanes to avoid experimental bias. Using the same blood draw, the study looked at two additional independent replicas of 1 million unique cDNA reads for two donors, one aged 18 to 29 and the other aged 80 or older.

The library was prepared using 5' RACE. The sequencing machine was an Illumina HiSeq 2500. A second about 7 to 11 cycle PCR used a sample-barcoded 5' primer and a J-beta primer mix. A template-switch 5' adaptor carrying 12 random nucleotides introduced a unique molecular identifier onto each TCR beta cDNA molecule. Each sample yielded at least 3 million CDR3-containing paired-end reads. First-strand cDNA was synthesized from all RNA with the Mint cDNA synthesis kit, primed by a TRBC-specific oligonucleotide. All cDNA was treated with uracil-DNA glycosylase and then went through a first 18-cycle PCR with the universal primers M1SS and BC2_uni_R. As for how the authors treated the data: Each sample was normalized by randomly selecting 1 million high-quality reads, each carrying a distinct molecular identifier. Reads sharing molecular identifiers were discarded rather than binned into consensus sequences. CDR3 identification, clonotype clustering and error correction used MiTCR with a Q25 quality threshold and the strictest error-elimination algorithm. A nonparametric unseen species model with Euler transformation was used to estimate a lower bound on total TCR beta diversity. The public sequencing data were trimmed at Q25 with fastp and processed into clonotypes with MiXCR by TCRdb, which kept only in-frame beta chains. Rows merge per CDR3 protein into single entries with the most common DNA and genes. TCRdb assigned the V and J calls; the authors' analysis was not used. The sample includes about 780,000 distinct CDR3 sequences, with about 45% observed a single time. The ten largest clones take up about a sixth of the sample.

Donors were around 37 systemically healthy Caucasian individuals from Russia aged roughly 6 to 90 years. Roughly 9 milliliters of peripheral blood were drawn from each donor into EDTA-treated Vacutainer tubes. Ficoll-Paque density-gradient centrifugation was used to isolate PBMCs, with at least 6 million obtained per sample. Trizol reagent was used to extract total RNA from the PBMCs, yielding at least 6 micrograms per sample. The percentages of naive CD45RAhigh/CD27high T cells were determined by flow cytometry on a PBMC aliquot from every donor. The CDR3 sequence holds 14 residues, the cysteine and phenylalanine included. Of the read, only the CDR3 DNA is kept; its 42 bases are in frame from base 1. Based on the germline V gene (reference sequence), the CDR1 and CDR2 sequences are SGHKS and YYEKEE. V was cut back by 4 bases and J by 5 bases, leaving a gap of 15 bases between them. Paper-wide results and their limitations: Because donor CMV infection status was unknown, age-related changes in expanded clonotypes were potentially confounded. The percentage of naive T cells measured by flow cytometry correlated strongly with observed TCR beta diversity. Because profiling used bulk unsorted PBMCs, naive and antigen-experienced compartments could not be compared conclusively. Compared with the aged group, more naive CD4+ T cells, fewer expanded clones and increased TCR diversity were shown by the long-lived group, suggesting age selection. Total diversity estimates from one million sequenced T cells were considered lower bounds and underestimates. As age increased, observed TCR beta diversity per million T cells dropped in a roughly linear way, and a significant reduction was already evident by age 40.

The source of this sequence is an elderly man in good health. Recombination connected TRBV5-5 to TRBJ2-5, and the D gene may be TRBD1, 6 bases matching. Sequencing was performed on blood. The CDR3 sequence is CASSTVLRGETQYF. The DNA sequence is TGTGCCAGCAGCACCGTCCTAAGGGGGGAGACCCAGTACTTC. With the rest looked up from the reference TRBV5-5 and TRBJ2-5 genes rather than sequenced, the full variable domain is DAGVTQSPTHLIKTRGQQVTLRCSPISGHKSVSWYQQVLGQGPQFIFQYYEKEERGRGNFPDRFSARQFPNYSSELNVNALLLGDSALYLCASSTVLRGETQYFGPGTRLLVL.